This TCR beta chain was profiled in a study of CD8+CD57+ T cells in acquired aplastic anemia. Germline V gene sequence: CDR1 SGHVS, CDR2 FQNEAQ. The CDR3 contains 17 residues. Trimming took 1 base from V and 6 from J, leaving 16 bases between them. Genomic DNA templated the TCR beta VDJ and CDR3 profiling. TCRdb processed the reads anew with MiXCR; each CDR3 protein has one entry. The sample includes about 42,000 distinct CDR3 sequences, around 63% of them seen just once. The chain recombines TRBV7-8 with TRBJ1-6, with D perhaps TRBD1 (6 bases). The clonotype originates from a human donor in good health, serving as a control. The sequenced sample was sorted CD4+, CD8+, or CD8+CD57+ T cells (not recorded which) from PBMCs. This CDR3 reads CASSLDGNRDFNSPLHF. CDR3 sequence (DNA): TGTGCCAGCAGCTTAGATGGTAACAGGGATTTTAATTCACCCCTCCACTTT. Based on the CDR3 plus reference TRBV7-8 and TRBJ1-6, the full variable domain is GAGVSQSPRYKVAKRGQDVALRCDPISGHVSLFWYQQALGQGPEFLTYFQNEAQLDKSGLPSDRFFAERPEGSVSTLKIQRTQQEDSAVYLCASSLDGNRDFNSPLHFGNGTRLTVT.